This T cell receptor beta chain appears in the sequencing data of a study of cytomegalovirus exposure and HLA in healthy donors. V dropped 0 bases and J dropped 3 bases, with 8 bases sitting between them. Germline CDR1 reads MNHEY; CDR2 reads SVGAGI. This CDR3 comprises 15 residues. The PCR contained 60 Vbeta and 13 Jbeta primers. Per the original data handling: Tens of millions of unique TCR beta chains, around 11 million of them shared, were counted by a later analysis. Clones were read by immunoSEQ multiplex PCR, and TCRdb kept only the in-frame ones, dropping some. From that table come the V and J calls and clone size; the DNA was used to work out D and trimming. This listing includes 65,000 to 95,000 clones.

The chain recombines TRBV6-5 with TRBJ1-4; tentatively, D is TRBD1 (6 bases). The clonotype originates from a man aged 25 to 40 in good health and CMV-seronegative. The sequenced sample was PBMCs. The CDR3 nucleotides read TGTGCCAGCAGTTACTCGGGGGCAGCTAATGAAAAACTGTTTTTT. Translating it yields CASSYSGAANEKLFF.